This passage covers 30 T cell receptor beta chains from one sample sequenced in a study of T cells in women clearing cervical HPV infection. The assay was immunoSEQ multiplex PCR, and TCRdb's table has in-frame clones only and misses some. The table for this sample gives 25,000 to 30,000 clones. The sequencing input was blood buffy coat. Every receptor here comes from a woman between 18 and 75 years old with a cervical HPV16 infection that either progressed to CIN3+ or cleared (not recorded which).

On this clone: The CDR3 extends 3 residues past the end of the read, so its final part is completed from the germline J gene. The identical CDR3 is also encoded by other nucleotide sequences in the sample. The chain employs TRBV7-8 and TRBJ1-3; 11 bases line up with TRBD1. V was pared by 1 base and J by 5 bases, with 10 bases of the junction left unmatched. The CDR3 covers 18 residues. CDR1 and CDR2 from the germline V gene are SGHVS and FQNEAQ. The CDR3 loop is CASSLVLRGTGGRNTIYF. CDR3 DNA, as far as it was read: TGTGCCAGCAGCTTAGTTCTCCGCGGGACAGGGGGAAGAAACACC.

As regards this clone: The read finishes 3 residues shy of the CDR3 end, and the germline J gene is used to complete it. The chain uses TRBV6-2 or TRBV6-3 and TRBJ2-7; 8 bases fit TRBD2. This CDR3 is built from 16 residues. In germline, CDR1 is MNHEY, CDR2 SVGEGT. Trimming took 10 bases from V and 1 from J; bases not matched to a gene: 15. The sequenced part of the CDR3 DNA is TGTGCCACCCGCGGGACTAGACGAACTTCTTCCTACGAG. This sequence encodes CATRGTRRTSSYE. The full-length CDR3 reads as CATRGTRRTSSYEQYF.

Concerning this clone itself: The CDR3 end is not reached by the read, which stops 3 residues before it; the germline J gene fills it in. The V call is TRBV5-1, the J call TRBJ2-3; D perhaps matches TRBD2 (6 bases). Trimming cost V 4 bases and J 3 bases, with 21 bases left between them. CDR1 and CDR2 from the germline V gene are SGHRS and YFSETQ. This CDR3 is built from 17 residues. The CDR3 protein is CASSRSLDAGTTDTQYF. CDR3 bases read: TGCGCCAGCAGCCGAAGCCTGGACGCAGGGACTACAGATACG.

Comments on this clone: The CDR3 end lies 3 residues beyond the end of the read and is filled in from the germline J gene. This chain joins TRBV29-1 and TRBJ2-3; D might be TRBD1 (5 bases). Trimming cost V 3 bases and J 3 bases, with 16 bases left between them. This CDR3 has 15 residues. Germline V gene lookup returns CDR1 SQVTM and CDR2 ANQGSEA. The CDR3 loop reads CSVEGQGMGTDTQYF. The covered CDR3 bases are TGCAGCGTTGAGGGGCAGGGTATGGGAACAGATACG.

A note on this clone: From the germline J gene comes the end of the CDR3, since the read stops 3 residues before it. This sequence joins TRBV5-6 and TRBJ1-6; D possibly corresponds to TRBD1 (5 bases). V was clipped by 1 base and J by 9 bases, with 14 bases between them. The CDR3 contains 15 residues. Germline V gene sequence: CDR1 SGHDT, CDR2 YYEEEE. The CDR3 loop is CASSLYGGRLSPLHF. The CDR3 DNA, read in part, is TGTGCCAGCAGCTTGTATGGGGGGAGGCTTTCACCC.

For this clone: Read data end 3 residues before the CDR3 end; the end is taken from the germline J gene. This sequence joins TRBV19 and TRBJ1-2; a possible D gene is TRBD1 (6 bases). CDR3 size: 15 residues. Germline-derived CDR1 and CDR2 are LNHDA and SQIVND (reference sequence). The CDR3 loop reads CASSIDLRGEDGYTF. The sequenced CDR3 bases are TGTGCCAGTAGTATAGATCTCAGGGGAGAGGACGGC.

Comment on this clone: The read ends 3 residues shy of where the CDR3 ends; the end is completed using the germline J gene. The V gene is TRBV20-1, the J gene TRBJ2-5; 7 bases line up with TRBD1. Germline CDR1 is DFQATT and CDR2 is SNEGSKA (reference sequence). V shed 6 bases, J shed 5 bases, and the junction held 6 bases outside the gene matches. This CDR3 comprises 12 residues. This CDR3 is CSALDRVETQYF. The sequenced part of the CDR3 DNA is TGCAGTGCCCTCGACAGGGTTGAGACC.

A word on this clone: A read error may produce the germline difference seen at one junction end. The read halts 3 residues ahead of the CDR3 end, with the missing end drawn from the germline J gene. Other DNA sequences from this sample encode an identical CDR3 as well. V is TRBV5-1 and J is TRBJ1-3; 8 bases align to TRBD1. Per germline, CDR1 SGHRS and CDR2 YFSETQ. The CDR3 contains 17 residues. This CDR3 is CASSLDGQGASGNTIYF. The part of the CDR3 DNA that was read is TGCGCCAGCAGCTTGGATGGTCAGGGGGCGAGTGGAAACACG.

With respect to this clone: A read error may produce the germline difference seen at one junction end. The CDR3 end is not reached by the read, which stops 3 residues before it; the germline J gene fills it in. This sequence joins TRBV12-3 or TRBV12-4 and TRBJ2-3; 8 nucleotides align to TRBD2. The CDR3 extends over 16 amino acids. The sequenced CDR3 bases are TGTGCCAGCAGCTTAGGACGGCGGGGGGTCGCAGATACG. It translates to CASSLGRRGVADT. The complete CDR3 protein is CASSLGRRGVADTQYF.

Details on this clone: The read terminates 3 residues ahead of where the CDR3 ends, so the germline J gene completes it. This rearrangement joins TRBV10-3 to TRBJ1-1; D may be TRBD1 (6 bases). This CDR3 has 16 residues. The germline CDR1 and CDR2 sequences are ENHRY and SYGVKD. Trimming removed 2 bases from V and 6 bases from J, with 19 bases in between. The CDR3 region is CAISETPPRQEPEAFF. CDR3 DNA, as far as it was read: TGTGCCATCAGTGAGACGCCCCCGAGACAGGAACCTGAA.

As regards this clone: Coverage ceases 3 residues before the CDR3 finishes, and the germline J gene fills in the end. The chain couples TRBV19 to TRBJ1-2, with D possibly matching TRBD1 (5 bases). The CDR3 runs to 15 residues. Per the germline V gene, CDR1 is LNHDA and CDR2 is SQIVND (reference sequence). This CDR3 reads CASSIDLTSGATYTF. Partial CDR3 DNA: TGTGCCAGTAGTATAGACCTGACTAGCGGGGCTACC.

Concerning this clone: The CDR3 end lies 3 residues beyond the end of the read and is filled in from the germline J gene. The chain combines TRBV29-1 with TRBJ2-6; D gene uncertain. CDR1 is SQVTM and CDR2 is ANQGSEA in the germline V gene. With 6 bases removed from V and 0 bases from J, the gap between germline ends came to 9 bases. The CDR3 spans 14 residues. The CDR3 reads CSVAESSGANVLTF. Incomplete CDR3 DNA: TGCAGCGTCGCGGAATCCTCTGGGGCCAACGTC.

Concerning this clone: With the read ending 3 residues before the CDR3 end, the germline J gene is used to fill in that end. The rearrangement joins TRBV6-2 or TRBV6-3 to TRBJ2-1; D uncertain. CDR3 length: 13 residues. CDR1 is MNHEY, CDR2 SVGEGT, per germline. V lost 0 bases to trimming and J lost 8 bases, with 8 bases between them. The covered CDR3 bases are TGTGCCAGCAGTTACTCGTTAGTGGATGAG. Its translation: CASSYSLVDE. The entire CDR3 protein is CASSYSLVDEQFF.

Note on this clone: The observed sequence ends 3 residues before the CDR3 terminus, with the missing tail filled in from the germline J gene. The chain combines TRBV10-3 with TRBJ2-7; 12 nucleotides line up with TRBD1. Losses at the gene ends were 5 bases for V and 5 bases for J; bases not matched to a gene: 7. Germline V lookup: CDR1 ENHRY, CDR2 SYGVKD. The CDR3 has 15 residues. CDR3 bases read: TGTGCCATCAGTATAGGCGGGACAGGGGGCCACGAG. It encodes CAISIGGTGGHE. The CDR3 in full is CAISIGGTGGHEQYF.

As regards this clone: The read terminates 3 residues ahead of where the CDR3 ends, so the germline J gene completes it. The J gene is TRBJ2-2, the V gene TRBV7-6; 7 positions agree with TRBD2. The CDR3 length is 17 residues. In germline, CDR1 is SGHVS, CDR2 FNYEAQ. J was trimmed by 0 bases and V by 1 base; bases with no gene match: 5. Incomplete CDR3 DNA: TGTGCCAGCAGCTTAGTCGGGGGGTCCGCGAACACCGGGGAG. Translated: CASSLVGGSANTGE. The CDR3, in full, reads CASSLVGGSANTGELFF.

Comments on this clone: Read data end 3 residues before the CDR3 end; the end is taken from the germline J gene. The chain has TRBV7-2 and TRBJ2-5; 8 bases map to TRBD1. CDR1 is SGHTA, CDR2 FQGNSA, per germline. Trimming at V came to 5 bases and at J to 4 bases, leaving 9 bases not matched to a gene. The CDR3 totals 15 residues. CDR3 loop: CASSRNRGSRETQYF. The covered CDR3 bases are TGTGCCAGCAGCAGAAACAGGGGGTCGCGAGAGACC. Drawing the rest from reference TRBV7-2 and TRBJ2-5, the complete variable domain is GAGVSQSPSNKVTEKGKDVELRCDPISGHTALYWYRQSLGQGLEFLIYFQGNSAPDKSGLPSDRFSAERTGGSVSTLTIQRTQQEDSAVYLCASSRNRGSRETQYFGPGTRLLVL.

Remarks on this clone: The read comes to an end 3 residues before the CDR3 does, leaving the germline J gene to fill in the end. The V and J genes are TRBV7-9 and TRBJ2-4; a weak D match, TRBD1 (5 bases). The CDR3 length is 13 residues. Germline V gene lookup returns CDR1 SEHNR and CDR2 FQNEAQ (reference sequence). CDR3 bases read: TGTGCCAGCAGCTTACAGGGCCGTTATGGT. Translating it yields CASSLQGRYG. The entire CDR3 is CASSLQGRYGQYF.

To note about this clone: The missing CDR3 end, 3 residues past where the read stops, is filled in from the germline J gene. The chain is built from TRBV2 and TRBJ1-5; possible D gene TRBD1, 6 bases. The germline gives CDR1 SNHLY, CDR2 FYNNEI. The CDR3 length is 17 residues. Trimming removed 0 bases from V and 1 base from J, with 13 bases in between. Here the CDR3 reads CASSEARGAGSNQPQHF. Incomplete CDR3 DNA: TGTGCCAGCAGTGAAGCGCGGGGGGCGGGAAGCAATCAGCCC.

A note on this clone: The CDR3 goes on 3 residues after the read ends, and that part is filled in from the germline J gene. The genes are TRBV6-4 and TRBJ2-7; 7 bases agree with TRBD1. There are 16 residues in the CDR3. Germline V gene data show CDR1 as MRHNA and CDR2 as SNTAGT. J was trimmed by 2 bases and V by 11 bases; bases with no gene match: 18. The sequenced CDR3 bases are TGTGCCGGGCGAAGACTCCAGGGGGTAGGACCCTACGAG. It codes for CAGRRLQGVGPYE. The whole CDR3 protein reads CAGRRLQGVGPYEQYF.

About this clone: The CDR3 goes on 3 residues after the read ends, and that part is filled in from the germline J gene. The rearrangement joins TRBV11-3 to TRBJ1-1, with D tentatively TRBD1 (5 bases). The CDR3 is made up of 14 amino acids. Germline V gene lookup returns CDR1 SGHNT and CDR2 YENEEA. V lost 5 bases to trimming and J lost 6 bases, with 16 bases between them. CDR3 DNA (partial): TGTGCCAGCAGCCCCACAGGTTGGGGATCTGAA. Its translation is CASSPTGWGSE. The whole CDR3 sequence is CASSPTGWGSEAFF.

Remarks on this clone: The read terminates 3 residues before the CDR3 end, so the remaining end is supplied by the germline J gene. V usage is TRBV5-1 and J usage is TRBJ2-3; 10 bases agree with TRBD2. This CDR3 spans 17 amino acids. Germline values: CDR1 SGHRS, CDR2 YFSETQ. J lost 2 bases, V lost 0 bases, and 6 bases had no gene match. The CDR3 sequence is CASSLAQLAGNTDTQYF. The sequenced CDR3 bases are TGCGCCAGCAGCTTGGCGCAACTAGCGGGGAACACAGATACG.

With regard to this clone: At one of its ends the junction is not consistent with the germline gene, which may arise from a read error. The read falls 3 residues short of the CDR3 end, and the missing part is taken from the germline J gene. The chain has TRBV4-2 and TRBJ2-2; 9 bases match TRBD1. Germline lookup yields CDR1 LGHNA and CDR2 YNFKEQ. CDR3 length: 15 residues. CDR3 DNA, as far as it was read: TGCGCCAGCAGCCAATGGACAGGGGACACCGGGGAG. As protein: CASSQWTGDTGE. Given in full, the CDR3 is CASSQWTGDTGELFF.

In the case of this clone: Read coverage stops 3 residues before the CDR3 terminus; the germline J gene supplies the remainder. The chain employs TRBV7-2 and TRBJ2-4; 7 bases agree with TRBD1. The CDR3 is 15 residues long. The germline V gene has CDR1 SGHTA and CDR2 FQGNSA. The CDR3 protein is CASSLSTGSPYGQYF. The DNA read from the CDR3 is TGTGCCAGCAGCTTATCGACAGGGTCCCCCTATGGT.

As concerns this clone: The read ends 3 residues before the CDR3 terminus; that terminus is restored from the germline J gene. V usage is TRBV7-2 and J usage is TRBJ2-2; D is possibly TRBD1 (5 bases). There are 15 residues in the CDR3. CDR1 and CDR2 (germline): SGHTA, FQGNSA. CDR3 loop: CASSSQGQTNEKLFF. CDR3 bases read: TGTGCCAGCAGCTCTCAGGGCCAAACTAATGAAAAG.

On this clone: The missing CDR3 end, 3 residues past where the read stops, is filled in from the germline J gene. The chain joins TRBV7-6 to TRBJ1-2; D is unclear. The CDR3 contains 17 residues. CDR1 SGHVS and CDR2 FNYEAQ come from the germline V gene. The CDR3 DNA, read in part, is TGTGCCAGCAGCCCTGCTTCGGGTAGCGGGAGGGCCTACGAC. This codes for CASSPASGSGRAYD. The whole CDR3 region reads CASSPASGSGRAYDYTF.

The sequenced part of the CDR3 DNA is TGTGCCAGCAGCTCGTTCCCGGGTGGCCCATCTTCACCC. This sequence encodes CASSSFPGGPSSP. The whole CDR3 protein is CASSSFPGGPSSPLHF. The chain couples TRBV14 to TRBJ1-6, with D hard to call. The read falls 3 residues short of the CDR3 end, and the missing part is taken from the germline J gene. CDR1 is SGHDN and CDR2 is FVKESK in the germline V gene. This CDR3 comprises 16 residues. V dropped 5 bases and J dropped 9 bases, with 20 bases sitting between them.

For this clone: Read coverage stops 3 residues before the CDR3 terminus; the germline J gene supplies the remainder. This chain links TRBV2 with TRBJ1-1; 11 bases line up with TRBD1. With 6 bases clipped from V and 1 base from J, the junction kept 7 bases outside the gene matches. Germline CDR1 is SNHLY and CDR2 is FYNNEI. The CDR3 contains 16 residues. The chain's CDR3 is CASRPRDRGTNTEAFF. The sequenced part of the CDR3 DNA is TGTGCCAGCAGACCCCGGGACAGGGGGACGAACACTGAA.

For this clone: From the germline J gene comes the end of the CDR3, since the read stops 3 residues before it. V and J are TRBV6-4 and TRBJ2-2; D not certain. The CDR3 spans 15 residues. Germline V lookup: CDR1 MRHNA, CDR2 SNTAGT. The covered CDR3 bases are TGTGCCAGCAGCGAACCTGGAAGGGCCGCCGAAAAG. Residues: CASSEPGRAAEK. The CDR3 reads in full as CASSEPGRAAEKLFF.

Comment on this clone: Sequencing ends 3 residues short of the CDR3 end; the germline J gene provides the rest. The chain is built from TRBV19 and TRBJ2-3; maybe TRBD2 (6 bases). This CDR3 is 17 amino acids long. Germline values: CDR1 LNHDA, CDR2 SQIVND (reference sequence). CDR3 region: CASSIDHRGSGQETQYF. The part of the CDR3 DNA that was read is TGTGCCAGTAGTATAGATCATCGGGGGAGTGGCCAAGAGACG. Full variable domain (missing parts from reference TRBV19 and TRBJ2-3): DGGITQSPKYLFRKEGQNVTLSCEQNLNHDAMYWYRQDPGQGLRLIYYSQIVNDFQKGDIAEGYSVSREKKESFPLTVTSAQKNPTAFYLCASSIDHRGSGQETQYFGPGTRLTVL.

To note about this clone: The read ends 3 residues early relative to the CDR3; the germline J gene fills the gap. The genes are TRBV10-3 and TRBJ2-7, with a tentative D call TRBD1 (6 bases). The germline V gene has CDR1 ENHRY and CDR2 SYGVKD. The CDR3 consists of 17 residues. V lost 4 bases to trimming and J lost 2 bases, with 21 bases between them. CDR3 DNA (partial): TGTGCCATCAGTGTCCCCAATTCACAGGGACCCGCCTACGAG. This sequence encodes CAISVPNSQGPAYE. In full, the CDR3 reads CAISVPNSQGPAYEQYF.